This entry features one T cell receptor (beta chain) sequence. Its target is unknown. In the study's own analysis: From ImmunoSEQ came sequences covering only the junction and carrying no quality scores, so filtering differed. This table comes from immunoSEQ multiplex PCR, and its TCRdb copy is limited to in-frame clones, with some not included. V, J and clone size were drawn from that table, and D and trimming were deduced from the DNA. The sample yields some 1,900,000 clones, about 95% seen once. Naive-designated CD8 cells lacked CD45RO, were positively enriched for CCR7, and omitted terminally differentiated effector memory CD45RA+ cells. This sample was included in a study of shared clonotypes between healthy human individuals. Study-level background: The people who gave samples were a couple of women and a few men aged 18 to 49. Findings of the study overall: Rarefaction showed that sequencing of sorted subsets was incomplete (despite large depth). Among donors, the sharing of clonotypes was expected to be influenced by sequencing depth.

Trimming cost V 6 bases and J 1 base, with 12 bases left between them. This CDR3 has 14 residues. Per the germline V gene, CDR1 is SEHNR and CDR2 is FQNEAQ (reference sequence). V and J are TRBV7-9 and TRBJ1-1; the D is unclear. This receptor was obtained from a man aged 18 to 29 in good health. The sample taken for sequencing was naive CD8+ T cells sorted from blood. The CDR3 sequence is CASSIDTGNTEAFF. As DNA, the CDR3 is TGTGCCAGCAGTATCGACACGGGGAACACTGAAGCTTTCTTT.